A selection of T cell receptor beta chains follows, all from one sample in a study of cytomegalovirus exposure and HLA in healthy donors. Here immunoSEQ multiplex PCR was the method, and the copy in TCRdb shows in-frame clones only, minus some. The sample records tens of thousands of clones, about 79% being singletons. Sequenced input: PBMCs. All receptors derive from a young man in good health and CMV-seropositive. Both conserved end residues are part of each CDR3. The D gene is left open where the match is weak. Size values are once, few and many counts, or a class for expanded clones, and some rows have none.

TRBV28	-	TRBJ2-7	-	TGTGCCACCTCCTCCCCCTACGAGCAGTACTTC	CATSSPYEQYF
TRBV5-4	once	TRBJ2-7	TRBD2	TGTGCCAGCAGCGTGGGACTAGAATACGAGCAGTACTTC	CASSVGLEYEQYF
TRBV9	-	TRBJ1-1	TRBD1	TGTGCCAGCAGCCCCGACAGGGGGACTGAAGCTTTCTTT	CASSPDRGTEAFF
TRBV28	-	TRBJ2-7	-	TGTGCCAGCAGTTTAGAAGCGGCGGGGCTGAGTGAGCAGTACTTC	CASSLEAAGLSEQYF
TRBV9	few	TRBJ2-1	TRBD2	TGTGCCAGCAGCCCCCACGGGACTAGCGGGAGCAATGAGCAGTTCTTC	CASSPHGTSGSNEQFF
TRBV6-5	-	TRBJ2-7	TRBD2	TGTGCCAGCAGTCCCGGGACTAGCGATTACGAGCAGTACTTC	CASSPGTSDYEQYF
TRBV11-3	-	TRBJ1-1	TRBD1	TGTGCCAGCAGCCGGCCCGGACAGGGCCGCACTGAAGCTTTCTTT	CASSRPGQGRTEAFF
TRBV5-1	-	TRBJ1-1	TRBD1	TGCGCCAGCAGCTTGGACAGGGGGATGACTGAAGCTTTCTTT	CASSLDRGMTEAFF
TRBV28	few	TRBJ1-5	TRBD1	TGTGCCAGCAGCGAGACAGGGGCTCAGCCCCAGCATTTT	CASSETGAQPQHF
TRBV10-1	-	TRBJ1-5	TRBD1	TGCGCCAGCAGTGCAGAGGGGGCGCGGCCCCAGCATTTT	CASSAEGARPQHF
TRBV6-1	-	TRBJ1-5	-	TGTGCCAGCAGTGAGCACCGGGTAAGCAATCAGCCCCAGCATTTT	CASSEHRVSNQPQHF
TRBV6-1	-	TRBJ2-5	-	TGTGCCAGCACCCGGGTGGAAGAGACCCAGTACTTC	CASTRVEETQYF
TRBV5-1	-	TRBJ2-7	-	TGCGCCAGCAGCTTGGAACAGGGCTCCTACGAGCAGTACTTC	CASSLEQGSYEQYF
TRBV13	few	TRBJ1-5	TRBD1	TGTGCCAGCAGCCGTAGACAGGGGGCCAATCAGCCCCAGCATTTT	CASSRRQGANQPQHF
TRBV6-1	-	TRBJ2-3	TRBD1	TGTGCCAGCAGTGAACCCGGGACAGGGGCAGATACGCAGTATTTT	CASSEPGTGADTQYF
TRBV6-5	-	TRBJ2-3	-	TGTGCCAGCAGTTACTCGCCTGGGACTAGCACAGATACGCAGTATTTT	CASSYSPGTSTDTQYF
TRBV10-1	-	TRBJ2-7	TRBD1	TGCGCCAGCAGTGAGACAGGGGTCTACGAGCAGTACTTC	CASSETGVYEQYF
TRBV10-3	few	TRBJ2-2	TRBD2	TGTGCCATCGGGGCGGGAGTAGCCGGGGAGCTGTTTTTT	CAIGAGVAGELFF
TRBV4-1	once	TRBJ1-2	-	TGCGCCAGCAGCCAAGACAGGTCGAATAGGTATGGCTACACCTTC	CASSQDRSNRYGYTF
TRBV7-7	-	TRBJ2-2	TRBD2	TGTGCTAGCAGCTTAGCGGGCAGCGGGGAGCTGTTTTTT	CASSLAGSGELFF
TRBV5-1	-	TRBJ2-7	-	TGCGCCAGCAGCGCCGACAGACAGTACCACGAGCAGTACTTC	CASSADRQYHEQYF
TRBV28	-	TRBJ1-1	-	TGTGCCAGCAGTCAGTACAGGTTTGAAGCTTTCTTT	CASSQYRFEAFF
TRBV29-1	-	TRBJ1-1	TRBD1	TGCAGCGTTGGGCCGGGACAGGGTATGAACACTGAAGCTTTCTTT	CSVGPGQGMNTEAFF
TRBV29-1	-	TRBJ2-7	TRBD1	TGCAGCGTCGGCGGACAGGTCCCCTACGAGCAGTACTTC	CSVGGQVPYEQYF
TRBV6-5	-	TRBJ2-7	-	TGTGCCAGCAGTTACTCGAAGAGCGGGTATGCGTACGAGCAGTACTTC	CASSYSKSGYAYEQYF
TRBV10-3	-	TRBJ2-5	TRBD2	TGTGCCATCAGGGAGCTAGCGGGAGATCAAGAGACCCAGTACTTC	CAIRELAGDQETQYF
TRBV28	-	TRBJ1-5	-	TGTGCCAGCAGTTCGCTCCGGCAGCCCCAGCATTTT	CASSSLRQPQHF
TRBV2	-	TRBJ2-1	TRBD2	TGTGCCAGTGACCTAGCGGGAGGGTACAATGAGCAGTTCTTC	CASDLAGGYNEQFF
TRBV28	few	TRBJ2-3	-	TGTGCCAGCAGCCACACAGCAAGCACAGATACGCAGTATTTT	CASSHTASTDTQYF
TRBV15	-	TRBJ1-5	TRBD1	TGTGCCACCAGCCCCCTGGAACAGGGGAGTCAGCCCCAGCATTTT	CATSPLEQGSQPQHF
TRBV29-1	-	TRBJ2-1	-	TGCAGCGTCGCGATAGGGGTGGGGGAGCAGTTCTTC	CSVAIGVGEQFF
TRBV9	-	TRBJ2-1	TRBD2	TGTGCCAGCAGCCTCGGACTAGCGGGGGCCGATCGGCAGTTCTTC	CASSLGLAGADRQFF
TRBV10-1	few	TRBJ2-3	-	TGCGCCAGCAGTGAAGCAATCCGCGATACGCAGTATTTT	CASSEAIRDTQYF
TRBV28	-	TRBJ2-7	-	TGTGCCAGCAGTTTAACGAAGCCCTACGAGCAGTACTTC	CASSLTKPYEQYF
TRBV6-5	-	TRBJ2-7	-	TGTGCCAGCAGTGACCCGGGTGTCTACGAGCAGTACTTC	CASSDPGVYEQYF
TRBV5-1	-	TRBJ2-7	TRBD1	TGCGCCAGCAGCCCCGCTGAGGCCGGGACAGTGATATACGAGCAGTACTTC	CASSPAEAGTVIYEQYF
TRBV6-6	once	TRBJ2-7	TRBD2	TGTGCCAGCAGATTCACTAGCGGGAGCCACGAGCAGTACTTC	CASRFTSGSHEQYF
TRBV28	-	TRBJ2-3	-	TGTGCCAGCAGCCTCACAGATACGCAGTATTTT	CASSLTDTQYF
TRBV27	-	TRBJ2-1	-	TGTGCCAGCAGTTTGGGGGCCCGCCTCCACAATGAGCAGTTCTTC	CASSLGARLHNEQFF
TRBV11-2	-	TRBJ1-5	-	TGTGCCAGCAGCTTAGTACCCCGGAATCAGCCCCAGCATTTT	CASSLVPRNQPQHF
TRBV6-5	few	TRBJ2-7	TRBD2	TGTGCCAGCAGTTTACTAGCGGGAGAATACGAGCAGTACTTC	CASSLLAGEYEQYF
TRBV6-1	-	TRBJ2-7	-	TGTGCCAGCAGTGAAGGCCAGGGTACCGAGCAGTACTTC	CASSEGQGTEQYF
TRBV4-1	few	TRBJ1-5	TRBD1	TGCGCCAGCAGCCGAGACAGGGGCCCTCAGCCCCAGCATTTT	CASSRDRGPQPQHF
TRBV9	few	TRBJ2-1	-	TGTGCCAGCAGCGTAGACGGCAGGGGAGACAATGAGCAGTTCTTC	CASSVDGRGDNEQFF
TRBV11-2	-	TRBJ1-5	-	TGTGCCAGCAGCTTCAATAGCAATCAGCCCCAGCATTTT	CASSFNSNQPQHF
TRBV25-1	once	TRBJ2-3	TRBD2	TGTGCCAGCAGTGAAAGAGCGGGGATCGACGATACGCAGTATTTT	CASSERAGIDDTQYF
TRBV11-2	-	TRBJ2-2	TRBD2	TGTGCCAGCAGCTTAGAATGGCCCCGCGGGAGGGCCTTGGCCGGGGAGCTGTTTTTT	CASSLEWPRGRALAGELFF